These T cell receptor beta chains were read from a single sample in a study of low-dose radiotherapy and immunotherapy resistance in tumors. A single record per CDR3 protein comes from TCRdb applying MiXCR to the reads. The profile shows approximately 46,000 distinct CDR3 sequences, under 30% of them singletons. The source material was PBMCs, sampled after low-dose radiotherapy plus immunotherapy. Every receptor here comes from a male donor with prostate cancer. CDR3s leave out the opening cysteine and the closing phenylalanine or tryptophan.

j_call v_call cdr3_aa
TRBJ2-7 TRBV4-2 ASSHVSVSYEQY
TRBJ2-1 TRBV20-1 SAIGLAGEVYNEQF
TRBJ2-3 TRBV19 AARTSSADTQY
TRBJ1-1 TRBV2 ASSGGFGTEAF
TRBJ1-5 TRBV29-1 SVDFWDRGNQPQH
TRBJ2-1 TRBV5-1 ASTNLITAVASGSGEQF
TRBJ1-1 TRBV6-2/TRBV6-3 ASSLFTVNTEAF
TRBJ2-1 TRBV29-1 SVVGLAGVDEQF
TRBJ2-1 TRBV2 ASTRRGRSYNEQF
TRBJ2-3 TRBV7-2 ASSLRAGPDTQY
TRBJ2-1 TRBV29-1 SVDVGRGRNEQF
TRBJ2-5 TRBV11-1 ASSLDPGPETQY
TRBJ1-5 TRBV7-8 ASSPDRDQPQH
TRBJ1-1 TRBV5-1 ASSLAGTGGSTEAF
TRBJ2-2 TRBV10-3 AISPRGETGELF
TRBJ1-5 TRBV10-3 AIPRLSNQPQH
TRBJ1-4 TRBV18 ASSPVQQGELF
TRBJ1-5 TRBV28 ASSSLGGPPRYYSNQPQH
TRBJ2-3 TRBV6-5 ASRRQGALTDTQY
TRBJ2-3 TRBV28 ASNRRLAGTDTQY
TRBJ2-7 TRBV5-1 ASSLEGGSYEQY
TRBJ2-1 TRBV6-6 GSRNRGRGTNEQF
TRBJ2-7 TRBV6-2/TRBV6-3 ASRLAASYEQY
TRBJ2-5 TRBV6-1 ASSSSGWGAETQY
TRBJ2-7 TRBV6-2/TRBV6-3 ASTLQGRHEQY
TRBJ1-1 TRBV5-5 ASSFEGALNTEAF
TRBJ2-7 TRBV2 ASSGDYSYEQY
TRBJ1-1 TRBV10-3 AISEPPEGGMNTEAF
TRBJ2-3 TRBV28 ASSWVTSTSGGPRTDTQY
TRBJ2-7 TRBV6-6 ASSYSRGQTYYEQY
TRBJ2-3 TRBV14 ASSPWRTDTQY